The following is a T cell receptor (beta chain) sequence with its context. What it binds is not known. The PCR had 60 Vbeta and 13 Jbeta primers. The table came from immunoSEQ multiplex PCR; TCRdb's copy has only in-frame clones and leaves some out. The table shows approximately 110,000 clones, with around three quarters occurring only once. The sample originates from a study of cytomegalovirus exposure and HLA in healthy donors. Study as a whole: As an earlier analysis found, about 200 million T cells yielded 95 million to 130 million unique TCR beta sequences. Notes on the study in general: According to the study, about 180 TCR beta chains were cytomegalovirus-associated.

The CDR3 runs to 15 residues. Trimming pared 0 bases from V and 1 base from J, leaving 10 bases between. In germline, CDR1 is SGDLS, CDR2 YYNGEE. The chain uses TRBV9 and TRBJ1-2, with D possibly TRBD1 on 5 matching bases. Sequencing was performed on PBMCs. This receptor was obtained from a man aged 30-40 years in good health and CMV-seropositive. The CDR3 DNA follows: TGTGCCAGCAGCGTAGGGGGCCTGAGTAACTATGGCTACACCTTC. Translating it yields CASSVGGLSNYGYTF.